Below are 3 T cell receptor beta chains sequenced from a single sample in a study of graft-versus-host responses after intestinal transplantation. TCRdb's copy holds only in-frame clones and misses some; the assay was immunoSEQ multiplex PCR. The sample consists of some 100,000 clones, more than 75% of them appearing once. These TCRs are of unknown antigen specificity. The sample consisted of unstimulated CD4+ T cells sorted from spleen or lymph node cells, taken before transplant. Every receptor here comes from a human donor who was the organ donor for an intestinal transplant.

This sequence joins TRBV30 and TRBJ1-2, with D maybe TRBD1 (5 bases). V dropped 5 bases and J dropped 8 bases, with 18 bases sitting between them. Germline V gene data show CDR1 as GTSNPN and CDR2 as SVGIG (reference sequence). The CDR3 has 13 residues. The CDR3 sequence: CAWGPGPGVGYTF. The CDR3 bases are TGTGCCTGGGGGCCTGGGCCGGGGGTGGGCTACACCTTC.

The chain combines TRBV7-2 with TRBJ2-3; D remains ambiguous. The ends were cut back, 5 bases at V and 2 bases at J, with 5 bases in the middle. CDR1 and CDR2 from the germline V gene are SGHTA and FQGNSA. The CDR3 consists of 12 residues. The CDR3 protein is CASSPHTDTQYF. In DNA form, the CDR3 reads TGTGCCAGCAGCCCCCACACAGATACGCAGTATTTT.

The chain employs TRBV28 and TRBJ2-1; D may be TRBD1 or TRBD2 (5 bases each). Between the trimmed V and J ends, which lost 3 bases and 7 bases, there was a span of 19 bases. Germline CDR1 and CDR2: MDHEN and SYDVKM. The CDR3 contains 16 residues. The DNA of the CDR3 is TGTGCCAGCAGTTTCAACGCCGGGACCTCCCAAAATGAGCAGTTCTTC. It translates to CASSFNAGTSQNEQFF.